These T cell receptor beta chains were read from a single sample in a study of technical replicates of blood from a few donors. Here immunoSEQ multiplex PCR was the method, and the copy in TCRdb shows in-frame clones only, minus some. Here the sample spans about 85,000 clones, less than 95% being singletons. The sequencing input was T cells isolated from PBMCs. The source is a human donor in good health. Each CDR3 is given with its conserved first and last residue. D genes are given only for firm matches. A clone size is listed for some rows: how often the clone was seen (once, few, many), or a class if it is expanded.

CDR3,DNA,size,J,V,length,D
CASRLGEGGTEAFF,TGTGCCAGCAGACTAGGAGAGGGAGGCACTGAAGCTTTCTTT,.,TRBJ1-1,TRBV7-9,14,.
CASSPPTGAHSGANVLTF,TGTGCCAGCAGCCCCCCTACAGGGGCTCACTCTGGGGCCAACGTCCTGACTTTC,.,TRBJ2-6,TRBV7-9,18,TRBD1
CASSFADRNTEAFF,TGTGCCAGCAGCTTTGCGGACAGGAACACTGAAGCTTTCTTT,.,TRBJ1-1,TRBV28,14,.
CASSLGLASRDTQYF,TGTGCCAGCAGCTTAGGTCTCGCTAGCAGGGATACGCAGTATTTT,.,TRBJ2-3,TRBV7-7,15,.
CASSLQGFGQETQYF,TGTGCCAGTAGCCTACAGGGTTTTGGCCAAGAGACCCAGTACTTC,.,TRBJ2-5,TRBV19,15,.
CASSLRGGANYGYTF,TGTGCCAGCAGCTTAAGGGGAGGGGCAAACTATGGCTACACCTTC,.,TRBJ1-2,TRBV7-3,15,.
CASHPGGSYNEQFF,TGTGCCAGTCACCCAGGGGGTTCCTACAATGAGCAGTTCTTC,.,TRBJ2-1,TRBV19,14,TRBD1
CASSSPRQGVSGSPPDTQYF,TGTGCCAGCAGTTCCCCCAGACAGGGGGTAAGCGGGAGTCCCCCAGATACGCAGTATTTT,once,TRBJ2-3,TRBV28,20,.
CASSAQLPTNEKLFF,TGTGCCAGCAGTGCCCAACTTCCAACTAATGAAAAACTGTTTTTT,.,TRBJ1-4,TRBV6-5,15,.
CASSDQGWAKNIQYF,TGTGCCAGCAGTGACCAGGGCTGGGCCAAAAACATTCAGTACTTC,.,TRBJ2-4,TRBV2,15,.
CASSEFEGARAFF,TGCGCCAGCAGTGAGTTCGAGGGCGCGAGAGCTTTCTTT,.,TRBJ1-1,TRBV10-1,13,.
CASSIGGAGQYF,TGTGCCAGCAGTATAGGGGGCGCTGGGCAGTACTTC,.,TRBJ2-7,TRBV2,12,TRBD1
CASSKERQGQGNTEAFF,TGTGCCAGCAGCAAAGAAAGGCAGGGGCAGGGGAACACTGAAGCTTTCTTT,once,TRBJ1-1,TRBV21-1,17,.
CASSAGLAGDEQYF,TGTGCCAGCTCAGCGGGACTAGCGGGAGACGAGCAGTACTTC,once,TRBJ2-7,TRBV18,14,TRBD2
CASSRTGGVYGYTF,TGTGCCAGCAGCCGGACAGGGGGGGTCTATGGCTACACCTTC,.,TRBJ1-2,TRBV6-6,14,TRBD1
CASRKVRGEAFF,TGTGCCAGTCGAAAGGTAAGGGGTGAAGCTTTCTTT,.,TRBJ1-1,TRBV19,12,.
CASSLAGSSYNEQFF,TGTGCCAGCAGTTTGGCGGGGAGCTCCTACAATGAGCAGTTCTTC,.,TRBJ2-1,TRBV28,15,.
CASSLWGDQPQHF,TGTGCCAGCAGTTTATGGGGAGATCAGCCCCAGCATTTT,.,TRBJ1-5,TRBV27,13,.
CASSPGQNYGYTF,TGTGCCAGCTCTCCGGGACAAAACTATGGCTACACCTTC,.,TRBJ1-2,TRBV18,13,.
CASSNLRTTYEQYF,TGTGCCAGTAGTAATCTACGAACGACCTACGAGCAGTACTTC,.,TRBJ2-7,TRBV19,14,.
CASSTLGQGANQPQHF,TGTGCCAGTAGTACCTTGGGACAGGGGGCGAATCAGCCCCAGCATTTT,once,TRBJ1-5,TRBV19,16,TRBD1
CATSRGDPQGTEAFF,TGTGCCACCAGCAGAGGGGACCCGCAGGGGACTGAAGCTTTCTTT,once,TRBJ1-1,TRBV15,15,.
CASSIAGVVYGYTF,TGTGCCAGTAGTATAGCCGGGGTCGTGTATGGCTACACCTTC,.,TRBJ1-2,TRBV19,14,.
CASSLALLPEPQHF,TGTGCCAGCAGCTTAGCACTTTTACCGGAGCCCCAGCATTTT,.,TRBJ1-5,TRBV7-6,14,.
CASSSSASGGSYNEQFF,TGTGCCAGCAGCTCAAGCGCTAGCGGAGGGTCCTACAATGAGCAGTTCTTC,.,TRBJ2-1,TRBV7-9,17,TRBD2
CASSREAETNEKLFF,TGTGCCAGCAGTCGCGAAGCTGAAACTAATGAAAAACTGTTTTTT,.,TRBJ1-4,TRBV6-6,15,.
CASSTQNTEAFF,TGTGCCAGCTCAACTCAGAACACTGAAGCTTTCTTT,.,TRBJ1-1,TRBV18,12,.
CASTPTDREDEQYF,TGTGCCAGCACCCCAACGGACAGGGAAGACGAGCAGTACTTC,.,TRBJ2-7,TRBV28,14,TRBD1
CASREQQGGVWYEQYF,TGTGCCAGCAGGGAACAGCAAGGAGGAGTGTGGTACGAGCAGTACTTC,.,TRBJ2-7,TRBV2,16,.
CSVVAGASTDTQYF,TGCAGCGTTGTAGCGGGAGCTAGCACAGATACGCAGTATTTT,once,TRBJ2-3,TRBV29-1,14,TRBD2
CASSQVLQGKRGNTIYF,TGCGCCAGCAGCCAAGTTCTCCAGGGGAAGAGGGGAAACACCATATATTTT,once,TRBJ1-3,TRBV4-1,17,.
CASSLVRGETQYF,TGCGCCAGCAGCTTGGTGAGGGGGGAGACCCAGTACTTC,.,TRBJ2-5,TRBV5-1,13,.
CASSLDGQGTNTEAFF,TGTGCCAGCAGCTTGGATGGACAGGGGACGAACACTGAAGCTTTCTTT,.,TRBJ1-1,TRBV7-3,16,TRBD1
CASSEWATEAFF,TGTGCCAGCAGTGAATGGGCTACTGAAGCTTTCTTT,.,TRBJ1-1,TRBV2,12,.
CASSPQDIRHTEAFF,TGTGCCAGCAGTCCCCAGGACATTCGTCACACTGAAGCTTTCTTT,.,TRBJ1-1,TRBV6-6,15,.
CASSPGTGFNNEQFF,TGTGCCAGCAGCCCCGGGACAGGGTTTAACAATGAGCAGTTCTTC,.,TRBJ2-1,TRBV6-5,15,TRBD1
CASSFRGRHEQYF,TGTGCCAGCAGTTTCCGGGGGAGGCACGAGCAGTACTTC,.,TRBJ2-7,TRBV27,13,.
CASSLVPSGIGNEQFF,TGTGCCAGCAGCTTGGTGCCTAGCGGGATCGGAAATGAGCAGTTCTTC,.,TRBJ2-1,TRBV5-4,16,TRBD2
CAWSLRGSGVNEQFF,TGTGCCTGGAGTCTGAGAGGGAGCGGGGTGAATGAGCAGTTCTTC,.,TRBJ2-1,TRBV30,15,TRBD2
CASSQGRTPGATEAFF,TGCGCCAGCAGCCAAGGTCGAACTCCAGGGGCCACTGAAGCTTTCTTT,few,TRBJ1-1,TRBV4-1,16,.
CASSLAVGAGPNTEAFF,TGCGCCAGCAGCTTGGCCGTGGGAGCAGGACCGAACACTGAAGCTTTCTTT,.,TRBJ1-1,TRBV5-1,17,.
CASSPQGYTGELFF,TGTGCCAGCAGCCCCCAGGGGTACACCGGGGAGCTGTTTTTT,.,TRBJ2-2,TRBV11-2,14,.
CASSFRGTNEKLFF,TGTGCCAGCAGCTTCAGGGGGACTAATGAAAAACTGTTTTTT,.,TRBJ1-4,TRBV5-5,14,TRBD1
CASSVGSGRAGKVDEQFF,TGCGCCAGCAGTGTAGGTAGCGGGAGGGCCGGCAAGGTTGATGAGCAGTTCTTC,.,TRBJ2-1,TRBV10-1,18,TRBD2
CASSLVRQGFNQPQHF,TGTGCCAGCAGCTTAGTGAGACAGGGCTTTAATCAGCCCCAGCATTTT,.,TRBJ1-5,TRBV7-9,16,TRBD1
CASSGGGQATGYEQYF,TGTGCCAGCAGTGGTGGCGGACAGGCAACTGGCTACGAGCAGTACTTC,.,TRBJ2-7,TRBV6-1,16,TRBD1
CASSLAGQGSKLFF,TGCGCCAGCAGCTTGGCTGGACAGGGTTCAAAACTGTTTTTT,.,TRBJ1-4,TRBV5-1,14,TRBD1
CASSPLAGGNTGELFF,TGTGCCAGCAGCCCACTAGCGGGAGGTAACACCGGGGAGCTGTTTTTT,.,TRBJ2-2,TRBV7-9,16,TRBD2
CASGLFREQYF,TGTGCTAGTGGTTTGTTCAGAGAGCAGTACTTC,.,TRBJ2-7,TRBV12-5,11,.
CASSESSRNYGYTF,TGCGCCAGCAGTGAGTCGTCACGGAACTATGGCTACACCTTC,few,TRBJ1-2,TRBV10-1,14,.